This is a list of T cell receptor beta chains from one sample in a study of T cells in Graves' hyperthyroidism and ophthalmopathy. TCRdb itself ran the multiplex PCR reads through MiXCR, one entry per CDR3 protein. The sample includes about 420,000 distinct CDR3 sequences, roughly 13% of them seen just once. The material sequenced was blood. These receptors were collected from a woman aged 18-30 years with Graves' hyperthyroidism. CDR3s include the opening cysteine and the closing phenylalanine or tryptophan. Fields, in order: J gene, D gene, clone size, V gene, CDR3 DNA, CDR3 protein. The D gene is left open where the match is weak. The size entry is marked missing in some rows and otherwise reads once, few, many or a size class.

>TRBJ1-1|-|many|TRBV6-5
TGTGCCAGCAGTTACTCGCCAACATTGAACACTGAAGCTTTCTTT
CASSYSPTLNTEAFF
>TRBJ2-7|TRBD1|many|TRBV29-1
TGCAGCGCAGGGGACAGCTCCTACGAGCAGTACTTC
CSAGDSSYEQYF
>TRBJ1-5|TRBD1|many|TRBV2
TGTGCCAGCAGTCCCACAGGGGGCCGCAATCAGCCCCAGCATTTT
CASSPTGGRNQPQHF
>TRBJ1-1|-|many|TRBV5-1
TGCGCCAGCAGCAGAGACCAGACAGGTAACACTGAAGCTTTCTTT
CASSRDQTGNTEAFF
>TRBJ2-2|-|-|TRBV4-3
TGCGCCAGCAGCCAATTCGGACGAGGACGCACCGGGGAGCTGTTTTTT
CASSQFGRGRTGELFF
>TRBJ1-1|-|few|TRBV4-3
TGCGCCAGCAGCCAAGATCCCCGTGCAGAGATGAACATTGAAGCTTTCTTT
CASSQDPRAEMNIEAFF
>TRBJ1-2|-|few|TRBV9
TGTGCCAGCAGCGTAGAAAACCGGGGGCCCGGCTACACCTTC
CASSVENRGPGYTF
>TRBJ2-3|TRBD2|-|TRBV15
TGTGCCACCAGCCCCGGGACTAGCGGGAGTAGCACAGATACGCAGTATTTT
CATSPGTSGSSTDTQYF
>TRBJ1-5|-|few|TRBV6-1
TGTGCCAGCAGTGAAGGGGGGGTCGGGCAGCCCCAGCATTTT
CASSEGGVGQPQHF
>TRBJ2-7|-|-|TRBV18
TGTGCCAGCTCACCTGACCGGACAGGGACTAGCCTCAACGAGCAGTACTTC
CASSPDRTGTSLNEQYF
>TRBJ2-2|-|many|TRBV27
TGTGCCAGCAGTGATCTAGGGGGAATCGCCGGGGAGCTGTTTTTT
CASSDLGGIAGELFF
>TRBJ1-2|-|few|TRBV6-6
TGTGCCAGCAGTTTATATGGTGGCTACACCTTC
CASSLYGGYTF
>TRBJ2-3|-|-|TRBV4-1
TGCGCCAGCAGCCAAGATCTGGGGGGTACAGATACGCAGTATTTT
CASSQDLGGTDTQYF
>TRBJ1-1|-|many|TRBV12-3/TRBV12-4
TGTGCCAGCAGTCCCCGGGACATGACTGAAGCTTTCTTT
CASSPRDMTEAFF
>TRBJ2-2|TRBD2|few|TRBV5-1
TGCGCCAGCAGCCCCGTTCCGGGGACTAGCAGCACCGGGGAGCTGTTTTTT
CASSPVPGTSSTGELFF
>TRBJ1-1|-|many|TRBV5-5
TGTGCCAGCACCTCGGGAGGGAGAGGGAACACTGAAGCTTTCTTT
CASTSGGRGNTEAFF
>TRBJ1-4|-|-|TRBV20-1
TGCAGTGCTACTGGGGGGCGCGGGCGACAGTCTAATGAAAAACTGTTTTTT
CSATGGRGRQSNEKLFF
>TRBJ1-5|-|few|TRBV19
TGTGCCAGTAGACCACTTTCTGGTCCTCAACAGCCCCAGCATTTT
CASRPLSGPQQPQHF
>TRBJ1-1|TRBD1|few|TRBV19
TGTGCCAGTAACTATCGGGACAGGGGTTTTGAAGCTTTCTTT
CASNYRDRGFEAFF
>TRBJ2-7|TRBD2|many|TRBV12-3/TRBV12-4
TGTGCCAGCAGTGTCGGGACTAGCGGGAGAGGCGAGCAGTACTTC
CASSVGTSGRGEQYF
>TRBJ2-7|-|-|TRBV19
TGTGCCAGTAGTGCTTCGGCAGGTACCTACGAGCAGTACTTC
CASSASAGTYEQYF
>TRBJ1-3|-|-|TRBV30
TGTGCCTGGAGTGAGGGATCTGGAAACACCATATATTTT
CAWSEGSGNTIYF
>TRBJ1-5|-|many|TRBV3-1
TGTGCCAGCAGCGGAGCAACTTCCTATAGCAATCAGCCCCAGCATTTT
CASSGATSYSNQPQHF